These 12 T cell receptor beta chains were all obtained from the same sample, sequenced in a study of metastatic and nonmetastatic thyroid tumors. TCRdb re-analyzed the PCR reads through MiXCR. The data show 45,000 to 65,000 clones, around a sixth seen once. No treatment had been given to any patient before thyroid surgery. The sequenced material came from blood. These receptors came from a female donor with papillary thyroid cancer or a benign thyroid nodule (not recorded which). Some clones in this sample may be carry-over from other donors' samples.

On this clone: An end of the junction differs from the germline gene, which may be a read error. The chain has TRBV20-1 and TRBJ2-1; D gene uncertain. Germline CDR1 reads DFQATT; CDR2 reads SNEGSKA (reference sequence). This CDR3 is built from 15 residues. Here the CDR3 reads CSARDPSPLGHDQFF. DNA for the CDR3: TGCAGTGCTAGAGATCCTTCACCCCTGGGTCATGATCAGTTCTTC.

This clone was counted at least ten times. A much larger clone is a single base away; this may be a read error. The chain has TRBV20-1 and TRBJ1-1; no clear D gene. There are 11 residues in the CDR3. Germline assignment: CDR1 DFQATT and CDR2 SNEGSKA (reference sequence). V was clipped by 3 bases and J by 3 bases, with 5 bases between them. The CDR3 region has the DNA TGCAGTGCTAGTACCGACACTGAAGCTTTCTTT. Translating it yields CSASTDTEAFF.

In this sample, this clone turned up many times. The chain uses TRBV3-1 and TRBJ2-5; D is undetermined. This CDR3 spans 14 amino acids. Germline V gene sequence: CDR1 LGHDT, CDR2 YNNKEL (reference sequence). V was cut by 4 bases and J by 2 bases, with 11 bases left in between. The CDR3 region has the DNA TGTGCCAGCAGCCGTAGCCACGGACAAGAGACCCAGTACTTC. Translation: CASSRSHGQETQYF.

This clone has a count of ten or more. The chain carries TRBV5-5 and TRBJ1-3, with D unclear. The CDR3 extends over 17 amino acids. Germline CDR1 is SGHKS and CDR2 is YYEKEE (reference sequence). V was pared by 2 bases and J by 0 bases, with 15 bases between. CDR3 DNA sequence: TGTGCCAGCAGCTTTGGAAGCGCGACCCGCTCTGGAAACACCATATATTTT. Translation: CASSFGSATRSGNTIYF.

V usage is TRBV12-3 or TRBV12-4 and J usage is TRBJ2-7; D not certain. CDR3 length equals 12 residues. With 5 bases removed from V and 6 bases from J, the gap between germline ends came to 11 bases. The chain's CDR3 is CASSPTGCEQYF. As DNA, the CDR3 is TGTGCCAGCAGTCCGACGGGCTGCGAGCAGTACTTC.

This clone was recorded a few times. This sequence joins TRBV6-1 and TRBJ2-3; weak D call: TRBD1 (6 bases). In germline, CDR1 is MNHNS, CDR2 SASEGT. V lost 3 bases and J lost 4, with 14 bases in between. The CDR3 is 15 residues long. CDR3 bases: TGTGCCAGCAGTGACGGGACATGGAAGTCAGATACGCAGTATTTT. Encoded protein: CASSDGTWKSDTQYF.

This clone has at least ten counts. This chain uses TRBV11-1 with TRBJ2-2, with D tentatively TRBD1 (6 bases). The CDR3 covers 16 residues. CDR1 and CDR2 from the germline V gene are SGHAT and FQDESV (reference sequence). Trimming removed 4 bases from V and 4 bases from J, with 16 bases in between. CDR3 loop: CASSSRRQGSTGELFF. DNA for the CDR3: TGTGCCAGCAGCTCGAGGAGGCAGGGGAGCACCGGGGAGCTGTTTTTT.

This clone was counted between two and nine times. This chain joins TRBV20-1 and TRBJ2-7; D possibly corresponds to TRBD2 (7 bases). CDR3 length: 18 amino acids. Germline-derived CDR1 and CDR2 are DFQATT and SNEGSKA (reference sequence). V was trimmed by 1 base and J by 0 bases, leaving 22 bases between them. The CDR3 spells CSARGTEGGGGFSYEQYF. CDR3 DNA: TGCAGTGCTAGAGGGACAGAGGGTGGCGGGGGTTTCTCCTACGAGCAGTACTTC.

This clone was counted many times. The chain couples TRBV24-1 to TRBJ2-1; 7 bases are a match to TRBD2. CDR3 size: 17 residues. Germline V gene lookup returns CDR1 KGHDR and CDR2 SFDVKD. J was trimmed by 0 bases and V by 4 bases; bases with no gene match: 8. The CDR3 DNA sequence: TGTGCCACCAGTGACCCCGGGGACTACTCCTCCTACAATGAGCAGTTCTTC. Protein product: CATSDPGDYSSYNEQFF.

This sequence joins TRBV11-3 and TRBJ2-2; TRBD1 matches 7 bases. The V and J ends lost 6 bases and 3 bases, in that order; junction bases with no gene match: 10. Germline V gives CDR1 SGHNT, CDR2 YENEEA. This CDR3 has 16 amino acids. The CDR3 DNA sequence: TGTGCCAGCAGTTGGTTATCGACAGGGTACACCGGGGAGCTGTTTTTT. This codes for CASSWLSTGYTGELFF. The variable domain in full, completed from reference TRBV11-3 and TRBJ2-2, reads EAGVVQSPRYKIIEKKQPVAFWCNPISGHNTLYWYLQNLGQGPELLIRYENEEAVDDSQLPKDRFSAERLKGVDSTLKIQPAELGDSAVYLCASSWLSTGYTGELFFGEGSRLTVL.

This clone is deemed medium-sized (0.01 to 0.1%). The rearrangement uses TRBV6-1 and TRBJ2-7; a possible D gene is TRBD1 (6 bases). There are 14 residues in the CDR3. V dropped 0 bases and J dropped 6 bases, with 12 bases sitting between them. CDR1 is MNHNS and CDR2 is SASEGT in the germline V gene. The CDR3 sequence is CASSEAARGREQYF. The CDR3 bases are TGTGCCAGCAGTGAAGCGGCCAGGGGACGCGAGCAGTACTTC.

Concerning this clone: A much larger clone is a single base away; this may be a read error. The chain carries TRBV24-1 and TRBJ2-1; 7 bases fit TRBD2. The CDR3 is 16 residues long. Unmatched junction bases numbered 8, after V lost 6 bases and J lost 1 base. Germline CDR1 and CDR2: KGHDR and SFDVKD. CDR3 amino acids: CATSYAGGSSYNEQFF. CDR3 sequence (DNA): TGTGCCACCAGTTATGCCGGCGGGAGTTCCTACAATGAGCAGTTCTTC.